Following are 10 T cell receptor beta chains from one sample sequenced in a study of T cell responses to AZD1222 COVID-19 vaccine. Repertoires were generated with immunoSEQ multiplex PCR, while TCRdb's copy carries only in-frame clones and drops some. The repertoire includes approximately 140,000 clones, approximately 92% of them detected once, and about 3.6% sits in the top ten. The source was peripheral blood, collected 28 days after the second AZD1222 dose. These receptors came from an adult who received the AZD1222 COVID-19 vaccine.

The chain uses TRBV11-2 and TRBJ2-1, with unresolved D. V lost 0 bases and J 13 bases, leaving 13 bases between the germline ends. CDR3 length: 13 amino acids. Germline V lookup: CDR1 SGHAT, CDR2 FQNNGV. The CDR3 DNA sequence: TGTGCCAGCAGCTTAGATCTTGAAGCGAGCCAGTTCTTC. Amino acids: CASSLDLEASQFF.

J is TRBJ2-1 and V is TRBV5-1; D uncertain. Germline V gene data show CDR1 as SGHRS and CDR2 as YFSETQ. The CDR3 runs to 14 residues. The V and J ends lost 0 bases and 5 bases respectively, with 9 bases between them. For the CDR3, the DNA is TGCGCCAGCAGCTTGGGATCCGAGGACAATGAGCAGTTCTTC. Protein sequence: CASSLGSEDNEQFF.

This rearrangement joins TRBV10-1 to TRBJ2-7; 15 nucleotides agree with TRBD2. There are 18 residues in the CDR3. The germline V gene has CDR1 WNHNN and CDR2 SYGVQD (reference sequence). V lost 0 bases, J lost 0 bases, and 3 bases stayed unmatched. In nucleotides, the CDR3 is TGCGCCAGCAGTGAGTCTGGACTAGCGGGAGGGAGCTCCTACGAGCAGTACTTC. Encoded protein: CASSESGLAGGSSYEQYF.

There are a few counts of this clone. The chain uses TRBV2 and TRBJ2-1, with no clear D. This CDR3 contains 13 residues. The V gene lost 7 bases and the J gene lost 6 bases, with 13 bases spanning the gap. Looked up from germline, CDR1 is SNHLY and CDR2 is FYNNEI. CDR3 loop: CASIGTESNEQFF. CDR3 sequence (DNA): TGTGCCAGCATCGGAACGGAGTCCAATGAGCAGTTCTTC.

CDR3 amino acids: CASSSYSSSYEQYF. Written as DNA, the CDR3 is TGTGCCAGTAGTTCCTACAGCAGCTCCTACGAGCAGTACTTC. The chain employs TRBV19 and TRBJ2-7; D is unclear. The V gene lost 5 bases and the J gene lost 0 bases, with 11 bases spanning the gap. CDR1 and CDR2 from the germline V gene are LNHDA and SQIVND (reference sequence). CDR3 length: 14 residues.

The chain has TRBV29-1 and TRBJ1-3; D gene ambiguous. Deletions cut 4 bases from V and 0 bases from J, with 7 bases between. The V gene's germline CDR1 is SQVTM and CDR2 ANQGSEA. The CDR3 runs 13 residues. The CDR3 sequence is CSVGGYSGNTIYF. The CDR3, as DNA: TGCAGCGTTGGCGGCTACTCTGGAAACACCATATATTTT.

For the CDR3, the DNA is TGTGCCAGCAGTTACGTGTCAGGGAACACCGGGGAGCTGTTTTTT. This translates into CASSYVSGNTGELFF. J is TRBJ2-2 and V is TRBV6-5; D remains ambiguous. The CDR3 is made up of 15 amino acids. The V gene's germline CDR1 is MNHEY and CDR2 SVGAGI. Trimming left V 2 bases short and J 1 base short, with 8 bases between.

The chain joins TRBV2 to TRBJ1-6; possibly TRBD1 for D (5 bases). The length of the CDR3 is 15 residues. V gave up 1 base and J gave up 7 bases, with 11 bases separating them. The germline CDR1 and CDR2 sequences are SNHLY and FYNNEI. CDR3 sequence reads: CASSEEGLGNSPLHF. CDR3 DNA sequence: TGTGCCAGCAGTGAAGAGGGGTTGGGAAATTCACCCCTCCACTTT.

The genes are TRBV4-1 and TRBJ2-1; TRBD2 matches 9 bases. Per germline, CDR1 MGHRA and CDR2 YSYEKL. The CDR3 length is 14 residues. With V trimmed by 3 bases and J by 9 bases, 6 bases remained unmatched. The DNA for the CDR3 is TGCGCCAGCAGCCATGCCGGGACTAGCTCTGAGCAGTTCTTC. Translating gives CASSHAGTSSEQFF.

CDR3 coding DNA: TGTGCCAGCAGCTTAGGTGGACAGGGTCTGCACAATGAGCAGTTCTTC. Protein: CASSLGGQGLHNEQFF. The genes are TRBV7-9 and TRBJ2-1; 8 bases match TRBD1. Looked up from germline, CDR1 is SEHNR and CDR2 is FQNEAQ (reference sequence). This CDR3 contains 16 residues. J gave up 5 bases and V 1 base, and 7 bases lay outside the gene matches.